This TCR beta chain was recovered during a study of T cells in tuberculosis. Findings and limits, study-wide: GEM motif frequencies gave about 70% accuracy; the GMM repertoire gave roughly 90%. Active tuberculosis TCR-alpha repertoires lay closer to GMM-specific TCRs than IGRA-negative controls, suggesting clonal expansion. Shorter CDR3-alpha in active tuberculosis partly drove smaller distances.

The J segment lost 3 bases and the V segment lost 1 base, leaving 8 bases of the junction unmatched. In germline, CDR1 is SGHTA, CDR2 FQGNSA. The CDR3 contains 16 residues. Libraries were prepared by immunoSEQ multiplex PCR; TCRdb keeps only in-frame clonotypes and omits some of them. This table has tens of thousands of clones, 97% appearing once. Of note for this clone: Its specificity is unknown.

This receptor was obtained from a donor between 10 and 35 years old with latent tuberculosis or without tuberculosis infection. The chain has TRBV7-2 and TRBJ2-7; 8 bases line up with TRBD1. Material: PBMCs. The CDR3 nucleotides read TGTGCCAGCAGCTTAGAAGGTAGCGGACAGGGCTACGAGCAGTACTTC. Amino acids: CASSLEGSGQGYEQYF.